This T cell receptor (beta chain) stems from a study of CD8 T cells in Susac syndrome. This CDR3 spans 15 amino acids. Germline V gene sequence: CDR1 MGHDK, CDR2 SYGVNS. Trimming took off 3 bases at V and 0 bases at J, with 12 bases between the two ends. When the RNA was reverse transcribed, random hexamers were used with an input of roughly 0.5 to 1 ug. TCRdb reprocessed the immunoSEQ multiplex PCR reads via MiXCR and lists one record per CDR3 protein. The table has some 400,000 distinct CDR3 sequences, approximately 85% seen once. Sequencing was performed on CD8+ T cells from PBMCs. The receptor was isolated from a human donor with multiple sclerosis. V is TRBV25-1 and J is TRBJ2-7, with D perhaps being TRBD1 or TRBD2 (5 bases each). CDR3 residues: CASSDWDPSSYEQYF. DNA of the CDR3: TGTGCCAGCAGTGACTGGGACCCCAGCTCCTACGAGCAGTACTTC.